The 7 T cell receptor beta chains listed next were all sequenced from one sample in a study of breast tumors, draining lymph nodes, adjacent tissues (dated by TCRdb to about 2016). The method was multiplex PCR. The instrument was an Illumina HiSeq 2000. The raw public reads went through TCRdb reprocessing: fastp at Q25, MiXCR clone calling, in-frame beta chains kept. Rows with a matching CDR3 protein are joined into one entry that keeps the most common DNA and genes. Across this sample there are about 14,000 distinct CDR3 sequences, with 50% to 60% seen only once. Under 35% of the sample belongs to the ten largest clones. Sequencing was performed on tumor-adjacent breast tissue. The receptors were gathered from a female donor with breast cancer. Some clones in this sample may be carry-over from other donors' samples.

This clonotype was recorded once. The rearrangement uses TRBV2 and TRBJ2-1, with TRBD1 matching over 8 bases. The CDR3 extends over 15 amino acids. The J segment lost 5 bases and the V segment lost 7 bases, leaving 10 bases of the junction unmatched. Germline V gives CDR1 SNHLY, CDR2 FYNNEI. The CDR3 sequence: CASTLRQGMDNEQFF. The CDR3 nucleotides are TGTGCCAGCACCCTAAGACAGGGGATGGACAATGAGCAGTTCTTC.

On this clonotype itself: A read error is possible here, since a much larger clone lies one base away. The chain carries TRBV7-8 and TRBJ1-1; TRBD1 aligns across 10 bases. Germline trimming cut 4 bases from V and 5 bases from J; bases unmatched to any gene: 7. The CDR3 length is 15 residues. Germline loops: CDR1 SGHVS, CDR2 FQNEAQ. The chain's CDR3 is CASSSRTGGRTEAFF. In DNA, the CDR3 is TGTGCCAGCAGCTCGCGGACAGGGGGAAGAACTGAAGCTTTCTTT.

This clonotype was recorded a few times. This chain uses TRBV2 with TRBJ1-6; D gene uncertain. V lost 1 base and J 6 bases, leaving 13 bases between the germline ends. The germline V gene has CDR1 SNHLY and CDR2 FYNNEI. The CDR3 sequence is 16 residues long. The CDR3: CASSEGRVRGNSPLHF. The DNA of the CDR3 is TGTGCCAGCAGTGAAGGTCGGGTTCGGGGTAATTCACCCCTCCACTTT.

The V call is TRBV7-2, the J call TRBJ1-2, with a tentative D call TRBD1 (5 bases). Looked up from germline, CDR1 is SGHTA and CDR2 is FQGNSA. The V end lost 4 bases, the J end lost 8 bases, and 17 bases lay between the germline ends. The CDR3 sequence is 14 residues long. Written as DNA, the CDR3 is TGTGCCAGCAGCTCCCCCTTAAACAGGAAAGGCTACACCTTC. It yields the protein CASSSPLNRKGYTF.

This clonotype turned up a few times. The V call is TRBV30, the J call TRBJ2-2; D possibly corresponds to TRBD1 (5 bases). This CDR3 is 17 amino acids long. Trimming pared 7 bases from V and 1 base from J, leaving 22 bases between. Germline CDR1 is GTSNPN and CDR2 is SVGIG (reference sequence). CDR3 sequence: CALRGYASSGNTGELFF. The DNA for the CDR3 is TGTGCCTTAAGGGGATATGCCTCGAGTGGGAACACCGGGGAGCTGTTTTTT. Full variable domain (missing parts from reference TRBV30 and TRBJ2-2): SQTIHQWPATLVQPVGSPLSLECTVEGTSNPNLYWYRQAAGRGLQLLFYSVGIGQISSEVPQNLSASRPQDRQFILSSKKLLLSDSGFYLCALRGYASSGNTGELFFGEGSRLTVL.

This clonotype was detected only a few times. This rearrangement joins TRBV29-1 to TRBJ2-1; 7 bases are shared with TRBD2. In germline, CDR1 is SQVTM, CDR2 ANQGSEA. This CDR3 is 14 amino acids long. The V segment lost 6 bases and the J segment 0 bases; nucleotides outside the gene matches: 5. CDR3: CSVERDSSYNEQFF. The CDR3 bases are TGCAGCGTGGAGCGGGATAGCTCCTACAATGAGCAGTTCTTC.

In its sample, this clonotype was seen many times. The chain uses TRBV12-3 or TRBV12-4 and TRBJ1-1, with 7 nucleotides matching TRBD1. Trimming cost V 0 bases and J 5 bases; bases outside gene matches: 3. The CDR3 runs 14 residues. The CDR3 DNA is TGTGCCAGCAGTTTAGCAGGGGGCAGGACTGAAGCTTTCTTT. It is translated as CASSLAGGRTEAFF.